Listed below are T cell receptor beta chains from one sample, sequenced in a study of blood T cell repertoires in COVID-19. TCRdb keeps only in-frame clones here, not all; method: immunoSEQ multiplex PCR. The sample includes about 310,000 clones, around 87% seen only once; the top ten take 6.5% to 9.5%. The sequenced sample consisted of peripheral blood. The source is a woman aged 45-65 years who had recovered from COVID-19. The CDR3 runs from the conserved cysteine through the conserved F or W.

V gene,J gene,CDR3 protein
TRBV6-1,TRBJ2-7,CASSERGQADEQYF
TRBV29-1,TRBJ2-7,CSGVGGSEQYF
TRBV4-2,TRBJ1-3,CASSQESIYSGNTIYF
TRBV3-1/TRBV3-2,TRBJ1-2,CASSHSGGLNYGYTF
TRBV2,TRBJ2-1,CASSDGGTGQFF
TRBV3-1/TRBV3-2,TRBJ1-2,CASSQSRDSLLRGYTF
TRBV28,TRBJ1-3,CASSWNRDGRNTIYF
TRBV3-1/TRBV3-2,TRBJ1-5,CASRGTGTAQPQHF
TRBV27,TRBJ1-6,CASSVSRGLNSPLHF
TRBV28,TRBJ2-7,CASSPSWDRELYEQYF
TRBV5-1,TRBJ2-1,CASMLIPGQGNEQFF
TRBV9,TRBJ1-1,CASSPQTGTEAFF
TRBV3-1/TRBV3-2,TRBJ2-7,CASSRRGLAGTTYEQYF
TRBV19,TRBJ1-5,CATKTAGPNQPQHF
TRBV21-1,TRBJ1-2,CASSKEETWQNYGYTF
TRBV27,TRBJ1-1,CASSLQGGAGTEAFF
TRBV6-2/TRBV6-3,TRBJ1-1,CASSSSRQDLATEAFF
TRBV15,TRBJ2-4,CAIQTGDLAKNIQYF
TRBV11-2,TRBJ2-5,CASSLVGAAAETQYF
TRBV28,TRBJ2-5,CASRRRETQYF
TRBV20-1,TRBJ2-3,CSASRADTQYF
TRBV6-1,TRBJ1-2,CASRTVGQMDGYTF
TRBV11-2,TRBJ2-2,CASSSTGTSRDTGELFF
TRBV5-4,TRBJ2-5,CASSLKKAGSETQYF
TRBV12-3/TRBV12-4,TRBJ1-2,CASSYEEYGYTF
TRBV30,TRBJ2-1,CAWSGRMGLAEQFF